This passage covers 18 T cell receptor beta chains from one sample sequenced in a study of ipilimumab plus nivolumab after autologous stem cell transplantation. Some clones are missing from TCRdb's copy, which holds only in-frame ones; the method was immunoSEQ multiplex PCR. The table has 3,000 or so clones, roughly 80% seen once. The sample was PBMCs, taken in a trial of ipilimumab plus nivolumab as post-transplant consolidation. These receptors came from a male donor with primary mediastinal lymphoma.

The chain is built from TRBV5-4 and TRBJ1-1; possible D gene TRBD1, 5 bases. Germline CDR1 reads SGHNT; CDR2 reads YYREEE (reference sequence). This CDR3 comprises 13 residues. Trimming took 4 bases from V and 2 from J, leaving 9 bases between them. The CDR3 region has the DNA TGTGCCAGCAGCGCAGGGCAAAACACTGAAGCTTTCTTT. Translated: CASSAGQNTEAFF.

This clone is judged large. This sequence joins TRBV20-1 and TRBJ2-1; D remains unclear. The V gene's germline CDR1 is DFQATT and CDR2 SNEGSKA (reference sequence). The CDR3 has 11 amino acids. Trimming stripped 2 bases from V and 6 bases from J, with 5 bases between. CDR3 loop: CSARPVNEQFF. The CDR3 region has the DNA TGCAGTGCTAGACCGGTCAATGAGCAGTTCTTC.

The chain couples TRBV5-4 to TRBJ2-1; a weak D match, TRBD1 (7 bases). The CDR3 is 14 residues long. Germline-derived CDR1 and CDR2 are SGHNT and YYREEE (reference sequence). V was shortened by 1 base and J by 9 bases, with 14 bases between the two germline ends. The chain's CDR3 is CASSLISGGSEQFF. As DNA, the CDR3 is TGTGCCAGCAGCTTGATTTCAGGGGGGAGTGAGCAGTTCTTC.

This clone was recorded a few times. The genes are TRBV4-1 and TRBJ1-5; no clear D. V was shortened by 0 bases and J by 4 bases, with 10 bases between the two germline ends. CDR3 length: 15 amino acids. The germline CDR1 and CDR2 sequences are MGHRA and YSYEKL. The chain's CDR3 is CASSQDDRANQPQHF. The CDR3 DNA is TGCGCCAGCAGCCAAGATGATAGGGCTAATCAGCCCCAGCATTTT.

The V call is TRBV2, the J call TRBJ1-6, with unresolved D. The germline V and J ends were trimmed by 0 bases and 10 bases, with 7 bases remaining between them. The germline V gene encodes CDR1 SNHLY and CDR2 FYNNEI. This CDR3 region has 13 residues. DNA of the CDR3: TGTGCCAGCAGTGAAGCGAGGGAGTCACCCCTCCACTTT. Translating gives CASSEARESPLHF.

This clone was counted once. V usage is TRBV7-8 and J usage is TRBJ2-3; D may be TRBD1 (6 bases). In germline, CDR1 is SGHVS, CDR2 FQNEAQ. The CDR3 is 15 amino acids. V was cut by 5 bases and J by 2 bases, with 14 bases left in between. The CDR3 spells CASSPNVGATDTQYF. DNA for the CDR3: TGTGCCAGCAGCCCCAATGTGGGGGCCACAGATACGCAGTATTTT.

This chain uses TRBV29-1 with TRBJ1-5; maybe TRBD1 (6 bases). Trimming removed 6 bases from V and 0 bases from J, with 12 bases in between. Germline V CDR1 and CDR2: SQVTM, ANQGSEA. The CDR3 spans 14 residues. As DNA, the CDR3 is TGCAGCGTCTTGGACAGCCCTAGCAATCAGCCCCAGCATTTT. It codes for CSVLDSPSNQPQHF.

The chain is built from TRBV5-1 and TRBJ1-1; the match to TRBD1 covers 8 bases. CDR3 size: 14 residues. The V and J ends lost 3 bases and 7 bases, in that order; junction bases with no gene match: 8. The germline gives CDR1 SGHRS, CDR2 YFSETQ. Here the CDR3 DNA reads TGCGCCAGCAGCTGGAACAGGGGGTTGCATGAAGCTTTCTTT. The encoded protein is CASSWNRGLHEAFF.

This clone is classed as medium-sized. This CDR3 reads CASSYGTGDFRQYF. In nucleotides, the CDR3 is TGTGCCAGCAGTTACGGGACCGGGGACTTTCGGCAGTACTTC. The gene calls are TRBV6-6 and TRBJ2-7; D might be TRBD2 (6 bases). CDR1 and CDR2 from the germline V gene are MNHNY and SVGAGI (reference sequence). This CDR3 comprises 14 residues. With 2 bases removed from V and 9 bases from J, the gap between germline ends came to 17 bases.

By proportion, this clone is large. The V and J genes are TRBV30 and TRBJ2-2, with D uncertain. The CDR3 is made up of 13 amino acids. The germline V gene encodes CDR1 GTSNPN and CDR2 SVGIG (reference sequence). V shed 3 bases and J shed 7 bases, with 12 bases lying between them. The CDR3 protein is CAWSGVDHGELFF. In DNA, the CDR3 is TGTGCCTGGAGCGGCGTAGATCACGGGGAGCTGTTTTTT.

This chain connects TRBV6-6 to TRBJ2-7; D ambiguous. Germline V CDR1 and CDR2: MNHNY, SVGAGI (reference sequence). The CDR3 has 13 residues. V was clipped by 3 bases and J by 0 bases, with 6 bases between them. The CDR3 sequence is CASSYPGSYEQYF. The DNA of the CDR3 is TGTGCCAGCAGTTATCCGGGCTCCTACGAGCAGTACTTC.

The V and J genes are TRBV5-1 and TRBJ2-7; 7 bases are a match to TRBD2. The CDR3 has 13 residues. Germline CDR1 is SGHRS and CDR2 is YFSETQ. V dropped 4 bases and J dropped 4; count of bases not matched to a gene: 5. In DNA form, the CDR3 reads TGCGCCAGCAGCCCGTGGGGGGGGTACGAGCAGTACTTC. Its protein is CASSPWGGYEQYF. The whole variable domain, filled in from reference TRBV5-1 and TRBJ2-7, reads KAGVTQTPRYLIKTRGQQVTLSCSPISGHRSVSWYQQTPGQGLQFLFEYFSETQRNKGNFPGRFSGRQFSNSRSEMNVSTLELGDSALYLCASSPWGGYEQYFGPGTRLTVT.

The V gene is TRBV5-5, the J gene TRBJ1-5; D unclear. The CDR3 runs to 16 residues. The V and J ends lost 3 bases and 3 bases respectively, with 16 bases between them. Germline CDR1 SGHKS, CDR2 YYEKEE (reference sequence). The CDR3 DNA sequence: TGTGCCAGCAGCTCAGTGAAGGATTACTACAATCAGCCCCAGCATTTT. Amino acids: CASSSVKDYYNQPQHF.

The V and J genes are TRBV6-5 and TRBJ1-6; TRBD1 agrees at 8 bases. Per germline, CDR1 MNHEY and CDR2 SVGAGI. This CDR3 is 15 amino acids long. The trim removed 2 bases at V and 9 bases at J, leaving 6 bases unmatched. The CDR3 sequence is CASSYAGQGGSPLHF. DNA for the CDR3: TGTGCCAGCAGTTACGCTGGACAGGGAGGTTCACCCCTCCACTTT.

Written as DNA, the CDR3 is TGTGCCAGCAGTGAAGTGAACACTGAAGCTTTCTTT. It specifies CASSEVNTEAFF. The genes are TRBV6-1 and TRBJ1-1; no firm D call. Germline V lookup: CDR1 MNHNS, CDR2 SASEGT. The CDR3 contains 12 residues. Trimming shortened V by 1 base and J by 0 bases, and 0 bases separated the two germline ends.

A single count supports this clone. V gene TRBV5-1 combines with J gene TRBJ2-7; D call uncertain. Germline V CDR1 and CDR2: SGHRS, YFSETQ. This CDR3 region has 11 residues. V was pared by 5 bases and J by 0 bases, with 3 bases between. CDR3: CASSFSYEQYF. Here the CDR3 DNA reads TGCGCCAGCAGTTTCTCCTACGAGCAGTACTTC.

The rearrangement uses TRBV10-3 and TRBJ1-2; the match to TRBD1 covers 7 bases. This CDR3 is 13 amino acids long. V shed 3 bases, J shed 8 bases, and the junction held 6 bases outside the gene matches. Germline assignment: CDR1 ENHRY and CDR2 SYGVKD. The DNA of the CDR3 is TGTGCCATCAGTGAACCGGGACAGCCCGGCTACACCTTC. Translation: CAISEPGQPGYTF.

The CDR3 sequence is CASSLGTASSEQFF. CDR3 DNA: TGTGCCAGCAGCTTGGGGACAGCCTCTTCTGAGCAGTTCTTC. This rearrangement joins TRBV7-3 to TRBJ2-1; TRBD1 agrees at 7 bases. The germline gives CDR1 SGHTA, CDR2 FQGTGA. The CDR3 runs 14 residues. V gave up 3 bases and J gave up 9 bases; unmatched junction bases: 8.